The 26 T cell receptor beta chains reported below all come from one sample, sequenced in a study of blood T cell repertoires in COVID-19. The repertoire was sequenced with immunoSEQ multiplex PCR; TCRdb's copy has only in-frame clones and lacks some. Of about 170,000 clones in the sample, around 82% were seen once. The sequenced material came from peripheral blood. These receptors were taken from a human donor with acute or convalescent COVID-19. The donor label of this sample is uncertain.

The chain employs TRBV30 and TRBJ2-4; 16 nucleotides match TRBD2. The V segment lost 5 bases and the J segment 5 bases; nucleotides outside the gene matches: 9. The germline V gene has CDR1 GTSNPN and CDR2 SVGIG (reference sequence). CDR3 length: 17 residues. CDR3 DNA: TGTGCCTGGGAGCCGGGACTAGCGGGAGGGACCGAAAACATTCAGTACTTC. Its protein product is CAWEPGLAGGTENIQYF. The full variable domain, with the rest looked up from reference TRBV30 and TRBJ2-4, is SQTIHQWPATLVQPVGSPLSLECTVEGTSNPNLYWYRQAAGRGLQLLFYSVGIGQISSEVPQNLSASRPQDRQFILSSKKLLLSDSGFYLCAWEPGLAGGTENIQYFGAGTRLSVL.

J is TRBJ1-1 and V is TRBV4-1; no definite D call. Germline V gene lookup returns CDR1 MGHRA and CDR2 YSYEKL. The CDR3 is made up of 16 amino acids. V lost 0 bases and J 9 bases, leaving 20 bases between the germline ends. DNA of the CDR3: TGCGCCAGCAGCCAAGAGCGCATGGGTATGCGAGGAAAAGCTTTCTTT. It encodes CASSQERMGMRGKAFF.

The V call is TRBV20-1, the J call TRBJ2-3, with TRBD2 identical over 10 bases. CDR1 and CDR2 (germline): DFQATT, SNEGSKA (reference sequence). V lost 3 bases, J lost 6 bases, and 9 bases stayed unmatched. CDR3 size: 15 residues. The CDR3 protein is CSASGASGGLDTQYF. The CDR3 DNA follows: TGCAGTGCTAGTGGGGCTAGCGGGGGACTGGATACGCAGTATTTT.

The rearrangement uses TRBV10-1 and TRBJ2-1; 9 nucleotides line up with TRBD1. The J segment lost 4 bases and the V segment lost 9 bases, leaving 7 bases of the junction unmatched. This CDR3 contains 14 residues. Germline V gives CDR1 WNHNN, CDR2 SYGVQD (reference sequence). CDR3 protein: CASQPGTGYNEQFF. The CDR3 region has the DNA TGCGCCAGTCAACCAGGGACAGGGTACAATGAGCAGTTCTTC.

The chain couples TRBV14 to TRBJ2-3, with D unresolved. V lost 4 bases and J lost 1, with 9 bases in between. Germline CDR1 and CDR2: SGHDN and FVKESK. This CDR3 is 14 amino acids long. The DNA for the CDR3 is TGTGCCAGCAGCCGAGGCGAACGCACAGATACGCAGTATTTT. It codes for CASSRGERTDTQYF.

The chain joins TRBV5-4 to TRBJ1-4; 7 bases map to TRBD1. Looked up from germline, CDR1 is SGHNT and CDR2 is YYREEE (reference sequence). This CDR3 has 15 residues. The junction had 3 bases not matched to a gene; V was cut back by 2 bases and J by 2 bases. The CDR3 region is CASSLQGTTNEKLFF. The DNA for the CDR3 is TGTGCCAGCAGCTTACAGGGGACCACTAATGAAAAACTGTTTTTT.

This chain uses TRBV30 with TRBJ1-4; a possible D gene is TRBD1 (5 bases). Germline values: CDR1 GTSNPN, CDR2 SVGIG (reference sequence). V was clipped by 2 bases and J by 8 bases, with 15 bases between them. The CDR3 sequence is 14 residues long. This CDR3 is CAWSSRGDGEKLFF. The CDR3 nucleotides are TGTGCCTGGAGTTCCCGGGGGGATGGGGAAAAACTGTTTTTT.

This chain uses TRBV5-4 with TRBJ2-2; TRBD1 matches 11 bases. J gave up 4 bases and V 4 bases, and 6 bases lay outside the gene matches. The CDR3 sequence is 16 residues long. The germline gives CDR1 SGHNT, CDR2 YYREEE (reference sequence). This CDR3 is CASSRGGTGGTGELFF. The CDR3 region has the DNA TGTGCCAGCAGCCGAGGGGGGACAGGGGGCACCGGGGAGCTGTTTTTT.

The chain carries TRBV19 and TRBJ1-1, with D unresolved. V was clipped by 7 bases and J by 10 bases, with 13 bases between them. This CDR3 spans 11 amino acids. CDR1 is LNHDA, CDR2 SQIVND, per germline (reference sequence). Here the CDR3 reads CASTNGRGAFF. The CDR3 DNA follows: TGTGCCAGTACGAACGGGCGGGGAGCTTTCTTT. Combining the CDR3 with reference TRBV19 and TRBJ1-1 gives the whole variable domain DGGITQSPKYLFRKEGQNVTLSCEQNLNHDAMYWYRQDPGQGLRLIYYSQIVNDFQKGDIAEGYSVSREKKESFPLTVTSAQKNPTAFYLCASTNGRGAFFGQGTRLTVV.

This clone has just one count. V gene TRBV28 combines with J gene TRBJ1-1, with a weak D call TRBD1 (6 bases). Germline CDR1 and CDR2: MDHEN and SYDVKM. V lost 7 bases and J lost 10, with 16 bases in between. The length of the CDR3 is 12 residues. The CDR3 DNA reads TGTGCCAGCACCCCGGGGGGGGCGACAGCTTTCTTT. Protein product: CASTPGGATAFF.

The rearrangement uses TRBV28 and TRBJ2-7, with D maybe TRBD1 (5 bases). Trimming left V 6 bases short and J 5 bases short, with 17 bases between. In germline, CDR1 is MDHEN, CDR2 SYDVKM. This CDR3 has 14 residues. The CDR3 DNA is TGTGCCAGCAGATCAGAACGGGTGGGGCACGAGCAGTACTTC. Translating gives CASRSERVGHEQYF. Full variable domain (outside the CDR3, taken from reference TRBV28 and TRBJ2-7): DVKVTQSSRYLVKRTGEKVFLECVQDMDHENMFWYRQDPGLGLRLIYFSYDVKMKEKGDIPEGYSVSREKKERFSLILESASTNQTSMYLCASRSERVGHEQYFGPGTRLTVT.

The chain couples TRBV28 to TRBJ2-7; maybe TRBD1 (7 bases). The ends were cut back, 7 bases at V and 0 bases at J, with 19 bases in the middle. This CDR3 comprises 16 residues. From germline, CDR1 is MDHEN and CDR2 SYDVKM. In DNA form, the CDR3 reads TGTGCCAGCACCGGTGTAGGGACAGCGGGCTCCTACGAGCAGTACTTC. Translating gives CASTGVGTAGSYEQYF.

The V gene is TRBV27, the J gene TRBJ2-5; 7 nucleotides align to TRBD1. The V gene end was trimmed by 6 bases and the J gene end by 9 bases; junction bases not matched to a gene: 16. The CDR3 runs to 15 residues. CDR1 MNHEY and CDR2 SMNVEV come from the germline V gene (reference sequence). CDR3 DNA: TGTGCCAGCAGCCCGGGACAGCAACCTTCAGTGGCCCAGTACTTC. It translates to CASSPGQQPSVAQYF.

The CDR3 reads CASSVEGGASAFF. CDR3 coding DNA: TGTGCCAGCAGCGTAGAAGGTGGGGCGTCGGCTTTCTTT. This rearrangement joins TRBV9 to TRBJ1-1; possible D gene TRBD1, 5 bases. The germline V gene has CDR1 SGDLS and CDR2 YYNGEE. The CDR3 consists of 13 residues. V gave up 0 bases and J gave up 11 bases, with 14 bases separating them.

This clone has just a few counts. The chain joins TRBV2 to TRBJ2-1; 11 positions agree with TRBD2. Germline lookup yields CDR1 SNHLY and CDR2 FYNNEI. Trimming cost V 7 bases and J 2 bases; bases outside gene matches: 10. CDR3 size: 17 residues. Here the CDR3 reads CASIRPSGGSTYNEQFF. The CDR3 nucleotides read TGTGCCAGCATTCGGCCTAGCGGGGGGTCCACCTACAATGAGCAGTTCTTC.

The chain links TRBV3-1 (or the pseudogene TRBV3-2) to TRBJ2-7; 8 positions agree with TRBD1. Germline values: CDR1 LGHDT, CDR2 YNNKEL (reference sequence). Trimming at V came to 4 bases and at J to 2 bases, leaving 10 bases not matched to a gene. The CDR3 is 16 amino acids. The CDR3 here is CASSRSLRTGTYEQYF. The CDR3 nucleotides are TGTGCCAGCAGCCGCAGCCTTCGGACAGGGACCTACGAGCAGTACTTC.

This chain links TRBV4-1 with TRBJ2-1; possible D gene TRBD2, 5 bases. The CDR3 has 17 amino acids. Per the germline V gene, CDR1 is MGHRA and CDR2 is YSYEKL. V lost 1 base and J lost 6, with 19 bases in between. CDR3 nucleotides: TGCGCCAGCAGCCAAGGATCTCTACTAGTATCGGGCAATGAGCAGTTCTTC. It specifies CASSQGSLLVSGNEQFF.

The chain links TRBV6-4 to TRBJ2-1; 11 bases are a match to TRBD2. Per the germline V gene, CDR1 is MRHNA and CDR2 is SNTAGT. CDR3 length: 14 amino acids. V lost 6 bases and J lost 10; bases outside the gene matches: 8. Here the CDR3 DNA reads TGTGCCAGCAGCCCGGGACTAGCGGCTGACGAGCAGTTCTTC. Its protein product is CASSPGLAADEQFF.

The genes are TRBV6-1 and TRBJ1-1, with a tentative D call TRBD1 (5 bases). Germline V gene lookup returns CDR1 MNHNS and CDR2 SASEGT. The V end was cut by 1 base, the J end by 0 bases, with 15 bases between. The CDR3 runs 17 residues. CDR3 region: CASSEGGWGGMNTEAFF. Here the CDR3 DNA reads TGTGCCAGCAGTGAAGGAGGGTGGGGGGGAATGAACACTGAAGCTTTCTTT.

The rearrangement joins TRBV3-1 (or the pseudogene TRBV3-2) to TRBJ2-1; 10 positions match TRBD2. J was trimmed by 2 bases and V by 4 bases; bases with no gene match: 11. In germline, CDR1 is LGHDT, CDR2 YNNKEL (reference sequence). The CDR3 is made up of 18 amino acids. DNA of the CDR3: TGTGCCAGCAGCCCGACCCTAAGAAGCGGGGGGGCCTACAATGAGCAGTTCTTC. Amino acid sequence: CASSPTLRSGGAYNEQFF.

The CDR3 protein is CASSPDRERYYTF. The CDR3, as DNA: TGTGCCAGTAGCCCCGACAGGGAGCGATACTACACCTTC. This chain links TRBV19 with TRBJ1-2; 7 positions agree with TRBD1. V lost 6 bases and J lost 10; bases outside the gene matches: 11. The CDR3 contains 13 residues. Germline-derived CDR1 and CDR2 are LNHDA and SQIVND (reference sequence).

The chain couples TRBV5-1 to TRBJ2-7, with TRBD2 as a possible D gene (5 bases). Trimming took 2 bases from V and 7 from J, leaving 10 bases between them. This CDR3 contains 12 residues. Per germline, CDR1 SGHRS and CDR2 YFSETQ. The CDR3 reads CASSFGGYEQYF. CDR3 in DNA: TGCGCCAGCAGCTTCGGCGGGTATGAGCAGTACTTC.

This clone was seen a handful of times. V gene TRBV19 combines with J gene TRBJ1-1; D remains unclear. Germline-derived CDR1 and CDR2 are LNHDA and SQIVND (reference sequence). The V gene lost 7 bases and the J gene lost 1 base, with 16 bases spanning the gap. This CDR3 has 15 amino acids. CDR3 protein: CASNTGRFRNTEAFF. The CDR3 DNA reads as TGTGCCAGTAATACGGGGAGGTTCAGGAACACTGAAGCTTTCTTT. The full variable domain, its missing parts supplied by reference TRBV19 and TRBJ1-1, is DGGITQSPKYLFRKEGQNVTLSCEQNLNHDAMYWYRQDPGQGLRLIYYSQIVNDFQKGDIAEGYSVSREKKESFPLTVTSAQKNPTAFYLCASNTGRFRNTEAFFGQGTRLTVV.

The genes are TRBV29-1 and TRBJ1-1, with D tentatively TRBD1 (6 bases). With 6 bases removed from V and 1 base from J, the gap between germline ends came to 9 bases. Germline V lookup: CDR1 SQVTM, CDR2 ANQGSEA. The CDR3 is made up of 12 amino acids. The CDR3 DNA reads TGCAGCGTCATCAGGGGGAACACTGAAGCTTTCTTT. Translated: CSVIRGNTEAFF. Full variable domain (rest looked up from reference TRBV29-1 and TRBJ1-1): SAVISQKPSRDICQRGTSLTIQCQVDSQVTMMFWYRQQPGQSLTLIATANQGSEATYESGFVIDKFPISRPNLTFSTLTVSNMSPEDSSIYLCSVIRGNTEAFFGQGTRLTVV.

The chain has TRBV18 and TRBJ1-2, with 8 bases matching TRBD1. The CDR3 has 15 residues. The ends lost 3 bases at V and 0 bases at J; junction bases unmatched: 3. Per germline, CDR1 KGHSH and CDR2 LQKENI. CDR3: CASSPGTGANYGYTF. The CDR3 DNA reads TGTGCCAGCTCACCGGGGACAGGAGCTAACTATGGCTACACCTTC.

This sequence joins TRBV7-9 and TRBJ2-1; possible D gene TRBD2, 6 bases. This CDR3 has 14 amino acids. Trimming stripped 3 bases from V and 7 bases from J, with 13 bases between. CDR1 is SEHNR, CDR2 FQNEAQ, per germline (reference sequence). CDR3 sequence reads: CASSFLGGDNEQFF. As DNA, the CDR3 is TGTGCCAGCAGCTTCCTCGGAGGGGATAATGAGCAGTTCTTC.